The clone carrying this TCR beta chain has only a few counts. The data are from a study of T cells after yellow fever vaccination. There are 17 residues in the CDR3. Per germline, CDR1 DFQATT and CDR2 SNEGSKA (reference sequence). Unmatched junction bases numbered 10, after V lost 3 bases and J lost 3 bases. TCRdb fed the 5' RACE reads into MiXCR, producing one record per CDR3 protein. Here the sample spans approximately 600,000 distinct CDR3 sequences, roughly 12% being singletons. V usage is TRBV20-1 and J usage is TRBJ2-7, with 14 bases that match TRBD2. This sequence was found in a young man who received the YFV17D yellow fever vaccine. Here the sequenced sample was PBMCs, taken on the day of the yellow fever booster vaccination. The CDR3 loop is CSARIVGLAGVIYEQYF. The CDR3, as DNA: TGCAGTGCTAGGATTGTGGGACTAGCGGGAGTAATCTACGAGCAGTACTTC.